These 5 T cell receptor beta chains were sequenced from one sample in a study of blood T cell repertoires in COVID-19. Repertoires were generated with immunoSEQ multiplex PCR, while TCRdb's copy carries only in-frame clones and drops some. There are 250,000 to 400,000 clones in the sample; 75% to 90% occur only once, and 4.5% to 6.5% lies in the top ten. Sample: PBMCs or T cells enriched from blood (not recorded which). The source of these receptors is a man in his sixties who had recovered from COVID-19.

The chain employs TRBV15 and TRBJ2-7; D is unresolved. CDR1 is LNHNV, CDR2 YYDKDF, per germline (reference sequence). This CDR3 is built from 14 residues. V lost 4 bases and J 0 bases, leaving 10 bases between the germline ends. The DNA of the CDR3 is TGTGCCACCAGCATCCCGTCAGTCTCCTACGAGCAGTACTTC. Translation: CATSIPSVSYEQYF.

Regarding this clone: The limits of the CDR3 on the DNA are not certain, so only TCRdb's listed CDR3 is given. The chain combines TRBV21-1 with TRBJ1-5. TRBV21-1 is classified as a pseudogene. The CDR3 totals 15 residues, both ends included. The CDR3: CASSKVGEGNQPQHF.

Remarks on this clone: The sample holds other DNA sequences that translate to the same CDR3. The chain's CDR3 is CASSLNPGGTYEQYF. In DNA, the CDR3 is TGTGCCAGCAGCTTAAACCCCGGAGGTACCTACGAGCAGTACTTC. The chain links TRBV7-3 to TRBJ2-7; D possibly corresponds to TRBD2 (5 bases). CDR3 length equals 15 residues. Deletions cut 1 base from V and 2 bases from J, with 12 bases between. Germline V lookup: CDR1 SGHTA, CDR2 FQGTGA.

The rearrangement links TRBV7-2 to TRBJ2-1, with 13 bases that match TRBD2. The ends lost 3 bases at V and 5 bases at J; junction bases unmatched: 4. Germline values: CDR1 SGHTA, CDR2 FQGNSA. The CDR3 sequence is 16 residues long. The CDR3 here is CASSFTGTSGNNEQFF. The DNA for the CDR3 is TGTGCCAGCAGCTTTACAGGGACTAGCGGGAACAATGAGCAGTTCTTC.

The V and J genes are TRBV7-5 and TRBJ2-5; the table's D call TRBD2 went unverified against the DNA. TRBV7-5 is given as a pseudogene. The CDR3 extends over 17 amino acids. The CDR3 sequence: CVSLGGLLAGAGETQYF. The CDR3 coding sequence is TGTGTCAGCCTAGGGGGGCTATTAGCGGGAGCTGGAGAGACCCAGTACTTC.